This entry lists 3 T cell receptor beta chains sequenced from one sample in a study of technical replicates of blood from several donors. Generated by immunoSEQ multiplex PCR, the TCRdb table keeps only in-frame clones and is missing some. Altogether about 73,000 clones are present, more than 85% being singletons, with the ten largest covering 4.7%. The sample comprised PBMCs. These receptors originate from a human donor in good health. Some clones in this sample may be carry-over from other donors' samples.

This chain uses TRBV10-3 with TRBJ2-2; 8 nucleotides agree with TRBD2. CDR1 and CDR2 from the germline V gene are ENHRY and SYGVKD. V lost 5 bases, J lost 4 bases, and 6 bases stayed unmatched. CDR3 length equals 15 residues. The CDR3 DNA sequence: TGTGCCATCAGTCCCTCGGGGGGGCCCACCGGGGAGCTGTTTTTT. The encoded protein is CAISPSGGPTGELFF.

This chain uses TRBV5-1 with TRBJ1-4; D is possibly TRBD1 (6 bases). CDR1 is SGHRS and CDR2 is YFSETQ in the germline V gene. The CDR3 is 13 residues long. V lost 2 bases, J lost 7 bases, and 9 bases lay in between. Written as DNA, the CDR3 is TGCGCCAGCAGCTTCGGGGGGCGTGAAAAACTGTTTTTT. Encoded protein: CASSFGGREKLFF.

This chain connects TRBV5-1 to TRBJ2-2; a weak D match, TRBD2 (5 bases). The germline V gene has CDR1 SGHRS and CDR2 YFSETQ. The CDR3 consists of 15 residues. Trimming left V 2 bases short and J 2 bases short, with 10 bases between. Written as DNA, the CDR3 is TGCGCCAGCAGCTTCTGGACGGGAAACACCGGGGAGCTGTTTTTT. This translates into CASSFWTGNTGELFF.